These 16 T cell receptor beta chains share one sample of origin, sequenced in a study of T cells in Graves' hyperthyroidism and ophthalmopathy. Researchers took RNA transcripts and amplified the TCR beta CDR3 regions from them. An initial round of RT-PCR targeting the TCR CDR3 relied on the HTBI primer set. TCRdb reprocessed the multiplex PCR reads with MiXCR, giving one entry per CDR3 protein. The profile shows hundreds of thousands of distinct CDR3 sequences, approximately 14% of them singletons. The source material was blood. These receptors came from a woman younger than 30 with Graves' hyperthyroidism.

The genes are TRBV7-2 and TRBJ2-3; no clear D gene. Germline V lookup: CDR1 SGHTA, CDR2 FQGNSA. CDR3 length: 16 residues. V was clipped by 1 base and J by 2 bases, with 13 bases between them. For the CDR3, the DNA is TGTGCCAGCAGCTTAGGAAACTCCCCTTCCACAGATACGCAGTATTTT. The encoded protein is CASSLGNSPSTDTQYF.

V is TRBV24-1 and J is TRBJ2-7; TRBD1 is a possible D gene (5 bases). Trimming cost V 0 bases and J 5 bases, with 22 bases left between them. CDR3 length: 18 residues. The germline gives CDR1 KGHDR, CDR2 SFDVKD. As DNA, the CDR3 is TGTGCCACCAGTGATTTGCAGTGCAAGGGGCCCGCACCCCACGAGCAGTACTTC. Its protein is CATSDLQCKGPAPHEQYF.

This clonotype appeared a few times. This CDR3 is CAISDYPSREGNTEAFF. The CDR3 DNA follows: TGTGCCATCAGTGACTATCCCTCGAGGGAAGGGAACACTGAAGCTTTCTTT. This chain connects TRBV10-3 to TRBJ1-1; the D is unclear. V lost 3 bases and J 1 base, leaving 18 bases between the germline ends. The germline gives CDR1 ENHRY, CDR2 SYGVKD. The CDR3 contains 17 residues.

Details on this clonotype: No conserved phenylalanine or tryptophan is present at the end of the CDR3, so a read error is the likely explanation. This chain joins TRBV18 and TRBJ1-5; no clear D gene. Germline V gene lookup returns CDR1 KGHSH and CDR2 LQKENI. This CDR3 region has 14 residues. V was cut by 2 bases and J by 0 bases, with 5 bases left in between. The CDR3, as DNA: TGTGCCAGCTCACCAACAGATAGCAATCAGCCCCAGCATTCT. Its translation is CASSPTDSNQPQHS.

The table lists this clonotype with a few counts. The V call is TRBV3-1, the J call TRBJ1-2, with D maybe TRBD1 (5 bases). Germline V CDR1 and CDR2: LGHDT, YNNKEL (reference sequence). V lost 3 bases, J lost 3 bases, and 14 bases lay in between. This CDR3 has 15 amino acids. This chain's CDR3 is CASSHAGGVYYGYTF. The CDR3 DNA reads as TGTGCCAGCAGCCACGCCGGGGGAGTATACTATGGCTACACCTTC.

This clonotype was seen ten or more times. The chain is built from TRBV11-2 and TRBJ2-4; TRBD1 matches 8 bases. V trimming: 0 bases; J trimming: 2 bases; junction bases outside the gene matches: 12. Germline CDR1 is SGHAT and CDR2 is FQNNGV. The CDR3 loop spans 19 amino acids. The CDR3 reads CASSLEGRGRRLPKNIQYF. In DNA form, the CDR3 reads TGTGCCAGCAGCTTAGAGGGCAGGGGGCGGCGGTTACCCAAAAACATTCAGTACTTC.

This clonotype showed up many times. The chain recombines TRBV28 with TRBJ2-1; TRBD1 might be the D (6 bases). Deletions cut 2 bases from V and 0 bases from J, with 23 bases between. Looked up from germline, CDR1 is MDHEN and CDR2 is SYDVKM. The CDR3 loop spans 20 amino acids. For the CDR3, the DNA is TGTGCCAGCAGTTTACCCCTATTGCCGGGACATCGAAGCTCCTACAATGAGCAGTTCTTC. Its translation is CASSLPLLPGHRSSYNEQFF.

This clonotype occurred a few times. The rearrangement joins TRBV9 to TRBJ1-6; unclear D gene. Germline CDR1 reads SGDLS; CDR2 reads YYNGEE. The V and J ends lost 3 bases and 7 bases respectively, with 11 bases between them. This CDR3 has 14 residues. The CDR3 sequence is CASSGDFGNSPLHF. CDR3 nucleotide sequence: TGTGCCAGCAGCGGAGACTTCGGCAATTCACCCCTCCACTTT.

This clonotype has a count of ten or more. J is TRBJ2-1 and V is TRBV7-8; 8 bases line up with TRBD2. V trimming: 3 bases; J trimming: 7 bases; junction bases outside the gene matches: 8. CDR1 is SGHVS, CDR2 FQNEAQ, per germline. This CDR3 contains 15 residues. The chain's CDR3 is CASSFPGGWANEQFF. The CDR3, as DNA: TGTGCCAGCAGCTTTCCGGGAGGGTGGGCAAATGAGCAGTTCTTC.

The sample holds many counts of this clonotype. The genes are TRBV9 and TRBJ2-3, with D hard to call. The germline V gene has CDR1 SGDLS and CDR2 YYNGEE. Trimming pared 4 bases from V and 1 base from J, leaving 10 bases between. CDR3 length: 14 amino acids. This CDR3 reads CASSPQPGTDTQYF. In DNA form, the CDR3 reads TGTGCCAGCAGCCCCCAGCCTGGCACAGATACGCAGTATTTT.

This chain joins TRBV28 and TRBJ1-4; a possible D gene is TRBD1 (5 bases). Germline V gives CDR1 MDHEN, CDR2 SYDVKM. The CDR3 sequence is 14 residues long. V was cut by 6 bases and J by 10 bases, with 18 bases left in between. The CDR3 loop reads CASSPAARGRKLFF. CDR3 coding DNA: TGTGCCAGCAGCCCAGCGGCCCGGGGCCGAAAACTGTTTTTT.

In this sample, this clonotype turned up many times. The CDR3 DNA follows: TGTGCCAGCAGCTTGGGGACAGTCAATGAGCAGTTCTTC. This codes for CASSLGTVNEQFF. The rearrangement uses TRBV5-5 and TRBJ2-1; a weak D match, TRBD1 (6 bases). V was clipped by 0 bases and J by 6 bases, with 7 bases between them. This CDR3 region has 13 residues. The germline V gene has CDR1 SGHKS and CDR2 YYEKEE (reference sequence). Supplemented by reference TRBV5-5 and TRBJ2-1, the full variable domain reads DAGVTQSPTHLIKTRGQQVTLRCSPISGHKSVSWYQQVLGQGPQFIFQYYEKEERGRGNFPDRFSARQFPNYSSELNVNALLLGDSALYLCASSLGTVNEQFFGPGTRLTVL.

V gene TRBV25-1 combines with J gene TRBJ2-5, with D unclear. V lost 4 bases, J lost 4 bases, and 10 bases lay in between. The CDR3 has 13 residues. Germline CDR1 is MGHDK and CDR2 is SYGVNS. The CDR3 is CASSVVLGETQYF. The CDR3, as DNA: TGTGCCAGCAGTGTCGTCTTAGGAGAGACCCAGTACTTC.

The table lists this clonotype with many counts. The V gene is TRBV6-1, the J gene TRBJ2-7; 9 bases agree with TRBD2. CDR1 is MNHNS and CDR2 is SASEGT in the germline V gene. V lost 5 bases to trimming and J lost 4 bases; unmatched junction nucleotides: 9. The CDR3 covers 15 residues. This chain's CDR3 is CASSPYSGSIYEQYF. Here the CDR3 DNA reads TGTGCCAGCAGTCCCTATAGCGGGAGTATATACGAGCAGTACTTC.

This sequence joins TRBV19 and TRBJ2-2; 10 bases align to TRBD2. This CDR3 contains 16 residues. Losses at the gene ends were 2 bases for V and 7 bases for J; bases not matched to a gene: 7. The germline gives CDR1 LNHDA, CDR2 SQIVND (reference sequence). The DNA for the CDR3 is TGTGCCAGTAGTATAAGTGGACTAGCGGTGATCGGGGAGCTGTTTTTT. This encodes CASSISGLAVIGELFF.

In its sample, this clonotype was seen many times. This chain links TRBV6-1 with TRBJ2-2; 10 positions agree with TRBD2. The trim removed 8 bases at V and 4 bases at J, leaving 10 bases unmatched. Germline V CDR1 and CDR2: MNHNS, SASEGT. The CDR3 has 16 residues. CDR3 protein: CASGRLAGEVTGELFF. CDR3 DNA: TGTGCCAGCGGGCGGCTAGCGGGAGAGGTCACCGGGGAGCTGTTTTTT.